This entry lists 27 T cell receptor beta chains sequenced from one sample in a study of shared clonotypes between healthy human individuals. Using immunoSEQ multiplex PCR, the repertoire was profiled, and TCRdb retains in-frame clones only, with some absent. The sample consists of some 2.3 million clones, approximately 95% of them appearing once. Sequenced: naive CD4+ T cells from PBMCs. Subset defined: CD45RA+ positively selected. Receptor source: a man between 18 and 35 years old in good health. Some clones in this sample may be carry-over from other donors' samples.

The chain carries TRBV9 and TRBJ1-1; TRBD1 matches 8 bases. The CDR3 spans 14 residues. The germline CDR1 and CDR2 sequences are SGDLS and YYNGEE. Trimming cost V 4 bases and J 4 bases; bases outside gene matches: 6. The chain's CDR3 is CASSLQDRGTEAFF. Written as DNA, the CDR3 is TGTGCCAGCAGCCTGCAAGACAGGGGCACTGAAGCTTTCTTT.

This rearrangement joins TRBV7-2 to TRBJ2-1, with 7 bases fitting TRBD2. The CDR3 spans 15 residues. CDR1 is SGHTA, CDR2 FQGNSA, per germline. J gave up 4 bases and V 3 bases, and 6 bases lay outside the gene matches. CDR3 sequence reads: CASSFTSEIYNEQFF. CDR3 DNA: TGTGCCAGCAGCTTCACTAGCGAGATATACAATGAGCAGTTCTTC.

The CDR3 reads CASSGTVSGNTIYF. CDR3 in DNA: TGTGCCAGCAGTGGGACAGTCTCTGGAAACACCATATATTTT. The rearrangement joins TRBV2 to TRBJ1-3; D might be TRBD1 (6 bases). The germline gives CDR1 SNHLY, CDR2 FYNNEI. CDR3 length equals 14 residues. Trimming removed 4 bases at V and 0 bases at J, with 7 bases between.

This chain joins TRBV6-7 and TRBJ2-3; D is ambiguous. TRBV6-7 is filed as an ORF, its function uncertain. CDR3 length: 19 residues. Deletions cut 0 bases from V and 0 bases from J, with 19 bases between. CDR3 in amino acids: CASSYSSEPEASSTDTQYF. For the CDR3, the DNA is TGTGCCAGCAGTTACTCATCAGAGCCGGAAGCCTCTAGCACAGATACGCAGTATTTT.

The chain uses TRBV10-1 and TRBJ2-2, with 9 bases that match TRBD1. The CDR3 has 15 residues. Trimming at V came to 3 bases and at J to 9 bases, leaving 8 bases not matched to a gene. Germline CDR1 and CDR2: WNHNN and SYGVQD (reference sequence). CDR3 region: CASSEVRQGGRELFF. The DNA for the CDR3 is TGCGCCAGCAGTGAAGTCCGACAGGGGGGCAGGGAGCTGTTTTTT.

The rearrangement links TRBV19 to TRBJ1-5; perhaps TRBD1 as D (5 bases). From germline, CDR1 is LNHDA and CDR2 SQIVND (reference sequence). The germline V and J ends were trimmed by 3 bases and 2 bases, with 11 bases remaining between them. The CDR3 consists of 15 residues. CDR3 in DNA: TGTGCCAGTAGTATCTGGACAAGAGGCAATCAGCCCCAGCATTTT. Translation: CASSIWTRGNQPQHF.

The V and J genes are TRBV2 and TRBJ1-2; 8 nucleotides agree with TRBD1. The CDR3 runs 14 residues. Germline V gene lookup returns CDR1 SNHLY and CDR2 FYNNEI. Trimming at V came to 7 bases and at J to 0 bases, leaving 4 bases not matched to a gene. CDR3 in amino acids: CASTQTGANYGYTF. The CDR3 DNA is TGTGCCAGCACCCAGACAGGGGCTAACTATGGCTACACCTTC.

The chain uses TRBV27 and TRBJ2-3, with 7 nucleotides matching TRBD2. The V segment lost 3 bases and the J segment 4 bases; nucleotides outside the gene matches: 1. This CDR3 region has 13 residues. CDR1 is MNHEY, CDR2 SMNVEV, per germline (reference sequence). This CDR3 reads CASSFREADTQYF. The CDR3 bases are TGTGCCAGCAGTTTTCGGGAGGCAGATACGCAGTATTTT.

V usage is TRBV30 and J usage is TRBJ2-1; D is uncertain. Trimming took 1 base from V and 9 from J, leaving 13 bases between them. The CDR3 runs 13 residues. Looked up from germline, CDR1 is GTSNPN and CDR2 is SVGIG (reference sequence). CDR3 sequence reads: CAWSGLVIGEQFF. The CDR3 region has the DNA TGTGCCTGGAGTGGGCTAGTGATCGGTGAGCAGTTCTTC.

The chain links TRBV19 to TRBJ2-7; D remains unclear. Trimming cost V 8 bases and J 0 bases, with 5 bases left between them. The germline CDR1 and CDR2 sequences are LNHDA and SQIVND (reference sequence). The CDR3 runs to 11 residues. The CDR3 DNA reads as TGTGCCAGTCGGACCTCCTACGAGCAGTACTTC. Protein: CASRTSYEQYF.

The rearrangement links TRBV5-1 to TRBJ2-7; 8 bases fit TRBD2. The CDR3 totals 15 residues. Germline V gene sequence: CDR1 SGHRS, CDR2 YFSETQ. Trimming removed 4 bases from V and 3 bases from J; junction bases left unmatched: 9. The CDR3 reads CASSLPGLEGYEQYF. CDR3 bases: TGCGCCAGCAGCCTTCCGGGACTAGAAGGCTACGAGCAGTACTTC.

The rearrangement uses TRBV7-2 and TRBJ2-5; D is perhaps TRBD2 (5 bases). The germline CDR1 and CDR2 sequences are SGHTA and FQGNSA. This CDR3 region has 16 residues. V shed 1 base and J shed 5 bases, with 17 bases lying between them. CDR3 DNA: TGTGCCAGCAGCTTAGTTGGAGGCGGGCCAACGGAGACCCAGTACTTC. This translates into CASSLVGGGPTETQYF.

The V call is TRBV27, the J call TRBJ1-2; 9 bases match TRBD1. Trimming cost V 5 bases and J 4 bases; bases outside gene matches: 14. The CDR3 contains 17 residues. CDR1 MNHEY and CDR2 SMNVEV come from the germline V gene (reference sequence). CDR3 DNA sequence: TGTGCCAGCAGTCCAACCGGGACAGGGATCGTGGCCTATGGCTACACCTTC. It is translated as CASSPTGTGIVAYGYTF.

The chain joins TRBV5-1 to TRBJ1-5, with 7 bases identical to TRBD1. This CDR3 is built from 14 residues. Germline V gene data show CDR1 as SGHRS and CDR2 as YFSETQ. The J segment lost 2 bases and the V segment lost 2 bases, leaving 1 base of the junction unmatched. CDR3 sequence (DNA): TGCGCCAGCAGCTTCGGGACAGGCAATCAGCCCCAGCATTTT. Its protein product is CASSFGTGNQPQHF.

The CDR3 spells CASSQVKAPVWSPLTF. The CDR3, as DNA: TGCGCCAGCAGCCAAGTCAAGGCCCCCGTATGGAGTCCGCTCACCTTC. The rearrangement uses TRBV4-3 and TRBJ1-2; D not resolved. CDR1 is LGHNA and CDR2 is YSLEER in the germline V gene. V lost 1 base and J 13 bases, leaving 25 bases between the germline ends. The CDR3 consists of 16 residues.

This clone was seen only once. The V and J genes are TRBV11-2 and TRBJ2-3; 12 bases line up with TRBD2. The CDR3 loop spans 17 amino acids. CDR1 and CDR2 (germline): SGHAT, FQNNGV. The junction had 7 bases not matched to a gene; V was cut back by 0 bases and J by 6 bases. The CDR3 is CASSLEPSGRAMDTQYF. The CDR3 coding sequence is TGTGCCAGCAGCTTAGAACCTAGCGGGAGGGCCATGGATACGCAGTATTTT.

The V and J genes are TRBV7-2 and TRBJ1-5; D is undetermined. V lost 1 base to trimming and J lost 7 bases, with 14 bases between them. From germline, CDR1 is SGHTA and CDR2 FQGNSA. The CDR3 loop spans 15 amino acids. The chain's CDR3 is CASSLERAEWQPQHF. CDR3 bases: TGTGCCAGCAGCTTAGAGAGGGCGGAGTGGCAGCCCCAGCATTTT.

The CDR3 loop is CASSLSGYNYGYTF. The CDR3 bases are TGCGCCAGCAGCTTGTCAGGGTATAACTATGGCTACACCTTC. The rearrangement joins TRBV5-1 to TRBJ1-2, with D maybe TRBD1 (5 bases). The CDR3 totals 14 residues. Between the trimmed V and J ends, which lost 1 base and 1 base, there was a span of 8 bases. Germline loops: CDR1 SGHRS, CDR2 YFSETQ.

The chain has TRBV2 and TRBJ2-3, with D unclear. Germline CDR1 SNHLY, CDR2 FYNNEI. The CDR3 spans 14 residues. V was cut by 6 bases and J by 4 bases, with 14 bases left in between. Here the CDR3 reads CASSVTVGADTQYF. The DNA for the CDR3 is TGTGCCAGCAGCGTGACGGTCGGTGCAGATACGCAGTATTTT.

CDR3: CASSSRREAKNIQYF. The CDR3 nucleotides read TGTGCCAGCAGTTCGCGGCGGGAAGCCAAAAACATTCAGTACTTC. V gene TRBV6-5 combines with J gene TRBJ2-4; possibly TRBD2 for D (6 bases). The CDR3 covers 15 residues. The V and J ends lost 4 bases and 0 bases respectively, with 10 bases between them. Germline V gives CDR1 MNHEY, CDR2 SVGAGI.

The chain couples TRBV2 to TRBJ2-5; 10 bases match TRBD1. CDR3 length equals 15 residues. The V and J ends lost 8 bases and 4 bases, in that order; junction bases with no gene match: 10. Per germline, CDR1 SNHLY and CDR2 FYNNEI. The CDR3 coding sequence is TGTGCCAGCTCAGGAGGACAGGGGGAGACAGAGACCCAGTACTTC. It yields the protein CASSGGQGETETQYF.

The chain combines TRBV28 with TRBJ1-2; TRBD1 might be the D (5 bases). Germline V lookup: CDR1 MDHEN, CDR2 SYDVKM. The CDR3 extends over 15 amino acids. V was trimmed by 0 bases and J by 6 bases, leaving 14 bases between them. The CDR3 bases are TGTGCCAGCAGTTTATGGGGGGGAGGAAGAAATGGCTACACCTTC. As protein: CASSLWGGGRNGYTF.

This rearrangement joins TRBV4-2 to TRBJ2-3; the match to TRBD2 covers 11 bases. CDR1 and CDR2 (germline): LGHNA, YNFKEQ. This CDR3 region has 17 residues. The junction had 7 bases not matched to a gene; V was cut back by 0 bases and J by 5 bases. The CDR3 bases are TGTGCCAGCAGCCAAGAGGGCCGGCTAGCGGGAGGAGATACGCAGTATTTT. Encoded protein: CASSQEGRLAGGDTQYF.

This clone was seen a handful of times. This chain joins TRBV29-1 and TRBJ1-1, with D possibly TRBD1 on 5 matching bases. Between the trimmed V and J ends, which lost 5 bases and 7 bases, there was a span of 11 bases. CDR3 length equals 11 residues. Germline CDR1 and CDR2: SQVTM and ANQGSEA. The CDR3 spells CSVLGVSEAFF. The DNA of the CDR3 is TGCAGCGTTCTAGGGGTAAGTGAAGCTTTCTTT.

The chain employs TRBV9 and TRBJ2-6; 7 bases fit TRBD1. CDR1 is SGDLS, CDR2 YYNGEE, per germline. The CDR3 extends over 16 amino acids. V lost 8 bases to trimming and J lost 2 bases; unmatched junction nucleotides: 10. CDR3 sequence (DNA): TGTGCCAGTAACCGACAGGGTAGTCCTGGGGCCAACGTCCTGACTTTC. Protein: CASNRQGSPGANVLTF.

This clone was observed once. This CDR3 reads CASSLDRGRSDEQYF. The DNA of the CDR3 is TGTGCCAGCAGCTTGGATAGGGGGCGCTCGGACGAGCAGTACTTC. This chain joins TRBV5-8 and TRBJ2-7, with TRBD1 matching 7 bases. Germline values: CDR1 SGHTS, CDR2 YDEGEE. V shed 0 bases and J 5 bases; nucleotides not matched to a gene: 8. CDR3 length equals 15 residues.

V is TRBV29-1 and J is TRBJ1-1; D is unclear. The CDR3 is made up of 12 amino acids. V lost 1 base to trimming and J lost 4 bases, with 7 bases between them. Germline V gene sequence: CDR1 SQVTM, CDR2 ANQGSEA. The CDR3 DNA is TGCAGCGTTGAAGTCCCCCCCACTGAAGCTTTCTTT. Protein sequence: CSVEVPPTEAFF.